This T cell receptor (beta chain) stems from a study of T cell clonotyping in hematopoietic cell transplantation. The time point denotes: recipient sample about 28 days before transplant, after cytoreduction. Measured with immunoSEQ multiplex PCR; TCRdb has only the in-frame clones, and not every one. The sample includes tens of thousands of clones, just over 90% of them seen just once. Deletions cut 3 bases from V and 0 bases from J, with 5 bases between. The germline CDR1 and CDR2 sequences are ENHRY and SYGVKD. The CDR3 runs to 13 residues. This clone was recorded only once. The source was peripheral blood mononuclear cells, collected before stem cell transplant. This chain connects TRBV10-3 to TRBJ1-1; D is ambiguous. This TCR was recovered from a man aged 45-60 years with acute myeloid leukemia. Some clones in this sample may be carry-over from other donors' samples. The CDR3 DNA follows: TGTGCCATCAGTGATGGAGTGAACACTGAAGCTTTCTTT. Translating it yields CAISDGVNTEAFF.